This TCR beta chain emerged from a study of blood T cell repertoires in COVID-19. Clinical history reported by participants formed the basis on which cohorts were assigned. Clones were read by immunoSEQ multiplex PCR, and TCRdb kept only the in-frame ones, dropping some. The repertoire holds about 160,000 clones, with about 90% as singletons. The TCR originated in a woman aged 45 to 65 who had recovered from COVID-19. Material for sequencing was PBMCs or T cells enriched from blood (not recorded which).

CDR3 nucleotide sequence: TGTGCCAGCAGTTATAATGAGCCCCAGCATTTT. Amino acid sequence: CASSYNEPQHF. The chain couples TRBV28 to TRBJ1-5; D is undetermined. Per germline, CDR1 MDHEN and CDR2 SYDVKM. This CDR3 is 11 amino acids long. Trimming cost V 4 bases and J 8 bases, with 6 bases left between them.